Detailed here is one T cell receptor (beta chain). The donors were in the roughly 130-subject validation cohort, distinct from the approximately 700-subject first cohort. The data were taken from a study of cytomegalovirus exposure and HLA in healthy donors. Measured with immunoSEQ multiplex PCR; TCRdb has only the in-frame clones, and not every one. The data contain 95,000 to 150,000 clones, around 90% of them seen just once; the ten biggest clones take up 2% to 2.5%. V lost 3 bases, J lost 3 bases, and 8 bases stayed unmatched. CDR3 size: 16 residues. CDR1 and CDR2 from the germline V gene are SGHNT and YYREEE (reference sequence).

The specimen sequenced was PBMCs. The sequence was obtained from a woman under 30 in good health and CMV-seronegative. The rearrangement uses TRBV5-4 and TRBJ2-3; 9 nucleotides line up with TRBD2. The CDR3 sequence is CASSSLSSGRTDTQYF. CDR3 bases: TGTGCCAGCAGCTCGCTAAGTAGCGGGAGAACAGATACGCAGTATTTT.